These T cell receptor beta chains were read from a single sample in a study of early T cells in non-severe SARS-CoV-2 infection. One entry per CDR3 protein results from TCRdb running MiXCR on the 5' RACE reads. The data contain about 64,000 distinct CDR3 sequences, roughly 18% of them singletons. The input for sequencing was whole blood, taken at baseline. The receptors originated from an adult who was a healthcare worker with PCR-confirmed SARS-CoV-2 infection or an uninfected control (not recorded which). Each CDR3 is given with its conserved first and last residue. Each record gives: clone size, V gene, D gene, J gene, CDR3 protein, CDR3 DNA. A D gene is named only where the DNA matches it firmly. Expanded clones are given a class, and other clones once, few, many or no size at all.

>-|TRBV30|-|TRBJ1-1
CAWSAPEKMNTEAFF
TGTGCCTGGAGTGCTCCAGAGAAAATGAACACTGAAGCTTTCTTT
>few|TRBV28|-|TRBJ1-1
CASSLYGRTNTEAFF
TGTGCCAGCAGTTTATACGGCAGAACGAACACTGAAGCTTTCTTT
>-|TRBV2|-|TRBJ2-6
CASRNTQSSGANVLTF
TGTGCCAGCAGGAACACCCAGAGCTCTGGGGCCAACGTCCTGACTTTC
>-|TRBV27|TRBD1|TRBJ1-5
CASSMDRGYQPQHF
TGTGCCAGCAGTATGGACAGGGGGTATCAGCCCCAGCATTTT
>many|TRBV20-1|TRBD1|TRBJ1-1
CSARQGDTEAFF
TGCAGTGCTAGACAGGGGGACACTGAAGCTTTCTTT
>few|TRBV15|-|TRBJ2-2
CATSRKGRLNTGELFF
TGTGCCACCAGCAGAAAGGGGCGGTTGAACACCGGGGAGCTGTTTTTT
>-|TRBV7-6|-|TRBJ2-1
CASSLAFRGGFEQFF
TGTGCCAGCAGCTTAGCGTTCCGAGGGGGGTTTGAGCAGTTCTTC
>few|TRBV7-9|-|TRBJ2-3
CASSFEGGQVQDTQYF
TGTGCCAGCAGCTTCGAAGGGGGGCAAGTTCAAGATACGCAGTATTTT
>-|TRBV13|TRBD2|TRBJ2-5
CASSRRLAGGQETQYF
TGTGCCAGCAGCCGAAGACTAGCGGGGGGGCAAGAGACCCAGTACTTC
>-|TRBV10-2|-|TRBJ1-6
CASSEFTGFNSPLHF
TGCGCCAGCAGTGAGTTTACCGGGTTTAATTCACCCCTCCACTTT
>few|TRBV7-2|-|TRBJ2-1
CASSLAGNSYNEQFF
TGTGCCAGCAGCTTAGCAGGCAACTCCTACAATGAGCAGTTCTTC
>-|TRBV5-1|TRBD2|TRBJ2-2
CASSLAASGGELFF
TGCGCCAGCAGCTTGGCCGCTAGCGGGGGTGAGCTGTTTTTT
>-|TRBV12-3/TRBV12-4|-|TRBJ1-1
CASSLEGYMNTEAFF
TGTGCCAGCAGTTTAGAGGGGTACATGAACACTGAAGCTTTCTTT
>-|TRBV19|-|TRBJ2-3
CASRNQGRTDTQYF
TGTGCCAGTAGGAATCAGGGACGCACAGATACGCAGTATTTT
>-|TRBV29-1|-|TRBJ2-7
CSVPLGGGDSYEQYF
TGCAGCGTTCCTCTGGGAGGAGGCGACTCCTACGAGCAGTACTTC
>few|TRBV20-1|-|TRBJ2-3
CSASLTDARDTQYF
TGCAGTGCTAGCCTCACCGATGCGAGGGATACGCAGTATTTT
>few|TRBV6-1|TRBD2|TRBJ2-3
CASIASGGRYTQYF
TGTGCCAGCATTGCTAGCGGGGGGCGTTATACGCAGTATTTT
>few|TRBV24-1|TRBD2|TRBJ2-5
CATSSLAGGSETQYF
TGTGCCACCAGTAGTCTAGCGGGAGGATCAGAGACCCAGTACTTC
>many|TRBV20-1|-|TRBJ2-7
CSASFPPGYEQYF
TGCAGTGCTAGTTTCCCCCCGGGGTACGAGCAGTACTTC
>few|TRBV28|-|TRBJ1-2
CASSRGNRAFGYTF
TGTGCCAGCAGTAGGGGTAACAGGGCATTCGGCTACACCTTC
>many|TRBV12-3/TRBV12-4|-|TRBJ1-1
CASSKRSNTEAFF
TGTGCCAGCAGTAAAAGATCGAACACTGAAGCTTTCTTT
>few|TRBV5-1|-|TRBJ1-4
CASSLLGTTNEKLFF
TGCGCCAGCAGCTTACTCGGGACAACTAATGAAAAACTGTTTTTT
>-|TRBV6-6|-|TRBJ2-6
CASSLDQGGANVLTF
TGTGCCAGCAGCCTAGACCAGGGCGGGGCCAACGTCCTGACTTTC
>once|TRBV19|-|TRBJ2-7
CASRRGTTNSYEQYF
TGTGCCAGTAGAAGGGGGACAACGAACTCCTACGAGCAGTACTTC
>-|TRBV7-2|TRBD1|TRBJ2-1
CASSLVRSGTGGFSRLHEQFF
TGTGCCAGCAGCTTAGTCCGTAGTGGGACAGGGGGCTTCTCTAGGCTGCATGAGCAGTTCTTC
>medium-sized|TRBV5-1|-|TRBJ2-7
CASSSYGTSLYEQYF
TGCGCCAGCAGCTCCTATGGGACATCTCTCTACGAGCAGTACTTC
>-|TRBV20-1|TRBD1|TRBJ1-1
CSAGQGAGDTEAFF
TGCAGTGCGGGACAGGGGGCAGGTGACACTGAAGCTTTCTTT
>-|TRBV20-1|-|TRBJ2-2
CSASPDTNTGELFF
TGCAGTGCTAGCCCTGACACAAACACCGGGGAGCTGTTTTTT
>-|TRBV11-2|-|TRBJ2-5
CASSFSGRGTQYF
TGTGCCAGCAGCTTTTCCGGCAGAGGGACCCAGTACTTC
>-|TRBV5-5|-|TRBJ2-7
CASSLEIPPYEQYF
TGTGCCAGCAGCTTGGAGATCCCCCCCTACGAGCAGTACTTC
>-|TRBV10-3|TRBD1|TRBJ1-5
CAAKGQANQPQHF
TGTGCCGCCAAGGGACAGGCGAATCAGCCCCAACATTTT
>-|TRBV20-1|TRBD1|TRBJ1-1
CSAETGVNTEAFF
TGCAGTGCGGAGACAGGGGTGAACACTGAAGCTTTCTTT
>few|TRBV7-9|-|TRBJ2-5
CASSPGFGGRETQYF
TGTGCCAGCAGCCCCGGTTTCGGAGGGCGAGAGACCCAGTACTTC
>-|TRBV4-1|TRBD1|TRBJ2-1
CASSHGRGQYNEQFF
TGCGCCAGCAGCCACGGCAGGGGGCAGTACAATGAGCAGTTCTTC
>-|TRBV11-2|-|TRBJ1-4
CASSLQGGANEKLFF
TGTGCCAGCAGCTTACAAGGGGGGGCAAATGAAAAACTGTTTTTT
>few|TRBV10-3|-|TRBJ1-2
CAISEREYYGYTF
TGTGCCATCAGTGAAAGGGAATACTATGGCTACACCTTC
>-|TRBV11-2|-|TRBJ2-3
CASSLGGVLDTQYF
TGTGCCAGCAGCTTAGGGGGAGTGTTGGATACGCAGTATTTT
>few|TRBV7-2|-|TRBJ2-1
CASSQSRENEQFF
TGTGCCAGCAGCCAAAGCCGGGAAAATGAGCAGTTCTTC
>-|TRBV6-5|-|TRBJ1-2
CASSPSQGIGYTF
TGTGCCAGCAGCCCAAGCCAGGGAATTGGCTACACCTTC
>few|TRBV2|TRBD1|TRBJ2-1
CASSVFGTAQYNEQFF
TGTGCCAGCAGTGTTTTCGGGACAGCACAGTACAATGAGCAGTTCTTC
>-|TRBV28|-|TRBJ1-5
CASQTGGGPQHF
TGTGCCAGTCAGACAGGCGGCGGGCCCCAGCATTTT
>-|TRBV21-1|-|TRBJ2-3
CASRKPLARGTDTQYF
TGTGCCAGCCGAAAGCCCCTAGCGAGGGGCACAGATACGCAGTATTTT
>-|TRBV15|-|TRBJ2-6
CATSRDVGSGANVLTF
TGTGCCACCAGCAGAGACGTAGGGTCTGGGGCCAACGTCCTGACTTTC
>few|TRBV6-4|-|TRBJ2-1
CASSDGVADHNEQFF
TGTGCCAGCAGTGACGGGGTAGCGGACCACAATGAGCAGTTCTTC
>many|TRBV7-8|TRBD1|TRBJ1-4
CASSSGDRDGEKLFF
TGTGCCAGCAGCTCCGGGGACAGGGACGGAGAAAAACTGTTTTTT
>many|TRBV19|-|TRBJ2-1
CASSIAERRSSYNEQFF
TGTGCCAGTAGTATAGCCGAAAGGAGGAGCTCCTACAATGAGCAGTTCTTC
>few|TRBV27|-|TRBJ2-1
CASSLRHSGEQFF
TGTGCCAGCAGTTTACGTCACAGCGGTGAGCAGTTCTTC
>few|TRBV5-4|-|TRBJ2-5
CASSWGGFPYQETQYF
TGTGCCAGCAGCTGGGGCGGCTTCCCGTACCAAGAGACCCAGTACTTC
>many|TRBV25-1|-|TRBJ2-2
CASSESPPGELFF
TGTGCCAGCAGTGAGTCTCCCCCCGGGGAGCTGTTTTTT
>-|TRBV19|TRBD2|TRBJ2-3
CASSGRGGTDTQYF
TGTGCCAGTAGTGGGCGGGGGGGCACAGATACGCAGTATTTT
>few|TRBV5-5|TRBD2|TRBJ2-3
CASSRRLAGESDTQYF
TGTGCCAGCAGCAGAAGACTAGCGGGAGAATCAGATACGCAGTATTTT
>many|TRBV21-1|-|TRBJ2-3
CASNRDSSTDTQYF
TGTGCCAGTAACCGGGACAGCAGCACAGATACGCAGTATTTT
>-|TRBV12-3/TRBV12-4|-|TRBJ1-5
CASTRGYGNNQPQHF
TGTGCCAGCACCCGTGGCTACGGAAACAATCAGCCCCAGCATTTT
>-|TRBV6-2/TRBV6-3|TRBD2|TRBJ2-3
CASSSPGLAGLDTQYF
TGTGCCAGCAGTAGCCCTGGACTAGCGGGCCTAGATACGCAGTATTTT